Within the sample, the clone carrying this T cell receptor (beta chain) is medium-sized. No antigen is known for it. Attached unique molecular identifiers marked individual cDNA molecules. TCRdb analysed the 5' RACE reads with MiXCR anew, one entry per CDR3 protein. The sample includes 50,000 to 65,000 distinct CDR3 sequences, about 9.1% seen only once; the top ten take under 5%. This specimen comes from a study of early T cells in non-severe SARS-CoV-2 infection. Study information: The study sequenced bulk RNA from unsorted whole blood, with chains unpaired.

Study observations and caveats: Matches to VDJdb favored anti-spike CD8 responses and missed private and CD4 specificities.

The CDR3 is 14 amino acids. The germline CDR1 and CDR2 sequences are LGHDT and YNNKEL (reference sequence). Trimming stripped 2 bases from V and 7 bases from J, with 15 bases between. The J gene is TRBJ2-7, the V gene TRBV3-1, with D perhaps matching TRBD2 (6 bases). Sequencing was carried out using whole blood. The source of this sequence is an adult who was a healthcare worker with PCR-confirmed SARS-CoV-2 infection or an uninfected control (not recorded which). Written as DNA, the CDR3 is TGTGCCAGCAGCCAAATTCGGAGGGCCCGGGAGCAGTACTTC. Translating it yields CASSQIRRAREQYF.